The 25 T cell receptor beta chains below all came from one sample that was sequenced in a study of breast tumors, draining lymph nodes, adjacent tissues. TCRdb reprocessed the multiplex PCR reads via MiXCR and lists one record per CDR3 protein. The repertoire holds some 130,000 distinct CDR3 sequences, approximately 21% seen once, with over 2% in the top ten. Breast cancer patients provided tissue from their axillary draining lymph nodes. Sequencing was performed on axillary lymph node tissue. The receptors were gathered from a female donor with breast cancer. Some clones in this sample may be carry-over from other donors' samples.

This clonotype showed up many times. The chain is built from TRBV2 and TRBJ2-1; 7 bases fit TRBD2. The germline gives CDR1 SNHLY, CDR2 FYNNEI. This CDR3 contains 13 residues. The V segment lost 8 bases and the J segment 0 bases; nucleotides outside the gene matches: 1. CDR3 in DNA: TGTGCCAGCCTAGCGGACTCCTACAATGAGCAGTTCTTC. It is translated as CASLADSYNEQFF.

This clonotype was seen only once. A read error may be the cause here, since a much bigger clone is one base away. This chain links TRBV30 with TRBJ2-3; D unresolved. Trimming stripped 1 base from V and 2 bases from J, with 10 bases between. Germline assignment: CDR1 GTSNPN and CDR2 SVGIG (reference sequence). The CDR3 is made up of 14 amino acids. The CDR3 here is CAWSASPLTDTQYF. CDR3 in DNA: TGTGCCTGGAGTGCCAGCCCCCTCACAGATACGCAGTATTTT.

The genes are TRBV7-9 and TRBJ1-1; no clear D gene. V lost 1 base to trimming and J lost 4 bases, with 4 bases between them. Per the germline V gene, CDR1 is SEHNR and CDR2 is FQNEAQ (reference sequence). This CDR3 is 12 amino acids long. The CDR3 nucleotides are TGTGCCAGCAGCTTAGGTTTCACTGAAGCTTTCTTT. It yields the protein CASSLGFTEAFF.

On this clonotype: A single base separates this from a much larger clone, so it may be a read error. V is TRBV7-9 and J is TRBJ2-7, with TRBD2 as a possible D gene (5 bases). CDR1 is SEHNR, CDR2 FQNEAQ, per germline (reference sequence). This CDR3 is 13 amino acids long. In DNA form, the CDR3 reads TGTACCAGCAGCATATTAGGACTGTACGAGCAGTACTTC. Amino acid sequence: CTSSILGLYEQYF.

The chain joins TRBV5-4 to TRBJ2-4; D may be TRBD2 (5 bases). The CDR3 covers 12 residues. Germline V lookup: CDR1 SGHNT, CDR2 YYREEE (reference sequence). V lost 7 bases, J lost 6 bases, and 11 bases lay in between. CDR3 protein: CASGRGLNIQYF. CDR3 in DNA: TGTGCCAGCGGTCGGGGTTTAAACATTCAGTACTTC.

In its sample, this clonotype was seen many times. The chain employs TRBV4-1 and TRBJ1-6; 7 bases fit TRBD1. The ends lost 0 bases at V and 5 bases at J; junction bases unmatched: 7. Germline V gene lookup returns CDR1 MGHRA and CDR2 YSYEKL. CDR3 length: 17 residues. As DNA, the CDR3 is TGCGCCAGCAGCCAAGATCCAGGACAGGAGAATAATTCACCCCTCCACTTT. Translating gives CASSQDPGQENNSPLHF.

The sample holds many counts of this clonotype. V usage is TRBV9 and J usage is TRBJ1-2, with TRBD1 identical over 9 bases. J gave up 5 bases and V 0 bases, and 11 bases lay outside the gene matches. CDR1 is SGDLS and CDR2 is YYNGEE in the germline V gene. CDR3 size: 17 residues. CDR3 amino acids: CASSVAGQGGDVYGYTF. The CDR3 DNA reads TGTGCCAGCAGCGTAGCGGGACAGGGAGGCGATGTTTATGGCTACACCTTC.

This clonotype was detected many times. The genes are TRBV20-1 and TRBJ2-3; 16 bases align to TRBD2. The CDR3 contains 14 residues. The V gene's germline CDR1 is DFQATT and CDR2 SNEGSKA (reference sequence). The V segment lost 6 bases and the J segment 4 bases; nucleotides outside the gene matches: 1. In DNA form, the CDR3 reads TGCAGTGCGGGACTAGCGGGAGGGCCAGATACGCAGTATTTT. It yields the protein CSAGLAGGPDTQYF.

The sample holds many counts of this clonotype. V gene TRBV9 combines with J gene TRBJ2-5; tentatively, D is TRBD2 (5 bases). CDR1 is SGDLS and CDR2 is YYNGEE in the germline V gene. The V end was cut by 2 bases, the J end by 4 bases, with 9 bases between. The CDR3 is 13 residues long. As DNA, the CDR3 is TGTGCCAGCAGCGTGGGAGAAGGAGAGACCCAGTACTTC. This encodes CASSVGEGETQYF.

On this clonotype: One end of the junction fails to match germline, which may point to a read error. The chain carries TRBV5-4 and TRBJ1-3, with D maybe TRBD1 (5 bases). Germline lookup yields CDR1 SGHNT and CDR2 YYREEE (reference sequence). The CDR3 is made up of 15 amino acids. The CDR3 coding sequence is TGTGCCAACAGCCGGGCGGGGGGCTCTGGAAACACCATATATTTT. Translated: CANSRAGGSGNTIYF.

This clonotype was found once. This could be a read error, since a much larger clone is one nucleotide away. V usage is TRBV7-9 and J usage is TRBJ1-5, with D hard to call. Deletions cut 4 bases from V and 6 bases from J, with 10 bases between. Per the germline V gene, CDR1 is SEHNR and CDR2 is FQNEAQ (reference sequence). The CDR3 is 13 amino acids. The DNA of the CDR3 is TGTGCCAGCAGCTCGGGGTACAGTCAGCCCCAGCATTTT. This encodes CASSSGYSQPQHF.

This clonotype appeared many times. The chain joins TRBV12-3 or TRBV12-4 to TRBJ2-3; D not certain. Trimming took off 4 bases at V and 4 bases at J, with 15 bases between the two ends. The CDR3 spans 15 residues. The CDR3 region is CASSYHERSSDTQYF. The CDR3 DNA reads as TGTGCCAGCAGTTATCACGAAAGGTCTTCAGATACGCAGTATTTT.

There are many counts of this clonotype. J is TRBJ2-1 and V is TRBV9; 7 bases match TRBD1. The CDR3 contains 16 residues. After removal of 3 bases from V and 1 base from J, the junction contained 7 bases not matched to a gene. CDR1 and CDR2 from the germline V gene are SGDLS and YYNGEE. The CDR3 reads CASSDLTGESYNEQFF. CDR3 coding DNA: TGTGCCAGCAGCGATCTCACAGGGGAATCCTACAATGAGCAGTTCTTC.

At least ten counts were recorded for this clonotype. The CDR3, as DNA: TGTGCCAGCAGCCCGGCGACAGGGCGCTCCTACAATGAGCAGTTCTTC. As protein: CASSPATGRSYNEQFF. This chain uses TRBV7-9 with TRBJ2-1, with 7 bases lining up with TRBD1. J was trimmed by 0 bases and V by 5 bases; bases with no gene match: 7. The CDR3 runs 16 residues. CDR1 is SEHNR and CDR2 is FQNEAQ in the germline V gene (reference sequence).

This clonotype was seen more than once but under ten times. The rearrangement uses TRBV3-1 and TRBJ1-4, with unresolved D. Trimming took 4 bases from V and 7 from J, leaving 16 bases between them. This CDR3 is built from 15 residues. Germline lookup yields CDR1 LGHDT and CDR2 YNNKEL (reference sequence). Here the CDR3 DNA reads TGTGCCAGCAGCCGAGGAGAGGTAATGGGTGAAAAACTGTTTTTT. Its translation is CASSRGEVMGEKLFF.

The rearrangement uses TRBV29-1 and TRBJ2-3; 11 nucleotides agree with TRBD2. Germline-derived CDR1 and CDR2 are SQVTM and ANQGSEA. The length of the CDR3 is 15 residues. The V and J ends lost 2 bases and 6 bases, in that order; junction bases with no gene match: 7. The CDR3 DNA reads TGCAGCGTTGAAATGACTAGCGGGAATATCGATACGCAGTATTTT. This translates into CSVEMTSGNIDTQYF.

In regard to this clonotype: A much larger clone differs from this one at a single base, so this may be a read error. The chain carries TRBV12-3 or TRBV12-4 and TRBJ2-3; 13 nucleotides match TRBD2. The CDR3 consists of 19 residues. V was pared by 4 bases and J by 10 bases, with 20 bases of the junction left unmatched. The DNA for the CDR3 is TGTGCCAGCAGTTCCCCCCCGGGACTAGCGGGATTGGTTGCGGATGCGCAGTATTTT. Protein sequence: CASSSPPGLAGLVADAQYF.

This clonotype was observed many times. The genes are TRBV6-4 and TRBJ1-6; D remains unclear. The CDR3 has 13 amino acids. Germline V lookup: CDR1 MRHNA, CDR2 SNTAGT. The ends were cut back, 4 bases at V and 8 bases at J, with 9 bases in the middle. The chain's CDR3 is CASSASLYSPLHF. The CDR3 region has the DNA TGTGCCAGCAGTGCTTCATTGTATTCACCCCTCCACTTT.

In the case of this clonotype: A much bigger clone sits one base away, suggesting this may be a read error. This rearrangement joins TRBV5-1 to TRBJ1-2, with 8 bases matching TRBD1. The CDR3 runs 15 residues. From germline, CDR1 is SGHRS and CDR2 YFSETQ. The V gene end was trimmed by 6 bases and the J gene end by 1 base; junction bases not matched to a gene: 8. This chain's CDR3 is CASNPGTGLNYGYTF. The DNA of the CDR3 is TGCGCCAGCAACCCCGGGACAGGACTTAACTATGGCTACACCTTC.

On this clonotype: This sequence may be a read error, since a much larger clone differs from it by one base. The rearrangement joins TRBV5-5 to TRBJ2-3, with D tentatively TRBD1 or TRBD2 (5 bases each). The CDR3 sequence is 14 residues long. Germline V gene data show CDR1 as SGHKS and CDR2 as YYEKEE (reference sequence). CDR3 DNA sequence: TGTGGCAGCAGCTACCGGGACAGCACAGATACGCAGTATTTT. Amino acid sequence: CGSSYRDSTDTQYF. The whole variable domain, remainder taken from reference TRBV5-5 and TRBJ2-3, is DAGVTQSPTHLIKTRGQQVTLRCSPISGHKSVSWYQQVLGQGPQFIFQYYEKEERGRGNFPDRFSARQFPNYSSELNVNALLLGDSALYLCGSSYRDSTDTQYFGPGTRLTVL.

Many counts were recorded for this clonotype. This rearrangement joins TRBV7-2 to TRBJ2-1; 11 bases match TRBD2. Losses at the gene ends were 4 bases for V and 2 bases for J; bases not matched to a gene: 4. Germline CDR1 SGHTA, CDR2 FQGNSA. The CDR3 extends over 16 amino acids. CDR3 nucleotide sequence: TGTGCCAGCAGCTCACTAGCGGGAGCGGCCTACAATGAGCAGTTCTTC. Translated: CASSSLAGAAYNEQFF. The full variable domain, with the rest looked up from reference TRBV7-2 and TRBJ2-1, is GAGVSQSPSNKVTEKGKDVELRCDPISGHTALYWYRQSLGQGLEFLIYFQGNSAPDKSGLPSDRFSAERTGGSVSTLTIQRTQQEDSAVYLCASSSLAGAAYNEQFFGPGTRLTVL.

This clonotype was detected ten times or more. The chain recombines TRBV20-1 with TRBJ2-3; 15 bases are a match to TRBD2. Germline V gene sequence: CDR1 DFQATT, CDR2 SNEGSKA (reference sequence). The CDR3 is 16 residues long. J gave up 5 bases and V 5 bases, and 8 bases lay outside the gene matches. CDR3 protein: CSASGTSGRPLDTQYF. The CDR3 DNA is TGCAGTGCTTCCGGGACTAGCGGGAGGCCCTTAGATACGCAGTATTTT.

This clonotype was detected ten times or more. The V call is TRBV6-6, the J call TRBJ2-1; tentative D call: TRBD2 (7 bases). Trimming removed 2 bases from V and 9 bases from J, with 11 bases in between. This CDR3 has 13 amino acids. Germline values: CDR1 MNHNY, CDR2 SVGAGI (reference sequence). CDR3 bases: TGTGCCAGCAGTTACACGGGGGGCGGTGAGCAGTTCTTC. Protein product: CASSYTGGGEQFF.

About this clonotype: This may stem from a read error, because a much larger clone lies one nucleotide away. The V call is TRBV13, the J call TRBJ1-4, with D unresolved. The length of the CDR3 is 15 residues. Germline CDR1 PRHDT, CDR2 FYEKMQ (reference sequence). The CDR3 DNA follows: TGTGCCAACAGCTTACGAGGTGGCGCGGGTGAAAAACTGTTTTTT. Its protein is CANSLRGGAGEKLFF.

This clonotype was observed many times. This chain joins TRBV6-2 or TRBV6-3 and TRBJ2-7; TRBD2 agrees at 8 bases. This CDR3 is 14 amino acids long. Germline V gene lookup returns CDR1 MNHEY and CDR2 SVGEGT. J was trimmed by 10 bases and V by 7 bases; bases with no gene match: 15. The CDR3 loop reads CASTRVLAEKLQYF. CDR3 nucleotide sequence: TGTGCCAGCACCAGGGTACTAGCGGAAAAACTTCAGTACTTC.